This T cell receptor (beta chain) originates from a study of response to subunit inactivated influenza vaccine. Findings and limits, study-wide: The authors proposed limited new T cell recruitment per seasonal influenza vaccination.

TCRdb fed the RT-PCR reads into MiXCR, producing one record per CDR3 protein. In the table there are around 530,000 distinct CDR3 sequences, about 11% of which are singletons. This clonotype was seen more than once but under ten times. The target antigen is unknown. This CDR3 is 17 amino acids long. V gave up 0 bases and J gave up 2 bases, with 16 bases separating them. CDR1 SGHRS and CDR2 YFSETQ come from the germline V gene. The source of this sequence is a man aged 45 to 65 who received an inactivated influenza vaccine. The source material was PBMCs from blood, sampled on the day of vaccination. The J gene is TRBJ2-3, the V gene TRBV5-1; the D is unclear. The CDR3 protein is CASSLEFGQLDTDTQYF. CDR3 coding DNA: TGCGCCAGCAGCTTGGAATTCGGGCAATTAGACACAGATACGCAGTATTTT.